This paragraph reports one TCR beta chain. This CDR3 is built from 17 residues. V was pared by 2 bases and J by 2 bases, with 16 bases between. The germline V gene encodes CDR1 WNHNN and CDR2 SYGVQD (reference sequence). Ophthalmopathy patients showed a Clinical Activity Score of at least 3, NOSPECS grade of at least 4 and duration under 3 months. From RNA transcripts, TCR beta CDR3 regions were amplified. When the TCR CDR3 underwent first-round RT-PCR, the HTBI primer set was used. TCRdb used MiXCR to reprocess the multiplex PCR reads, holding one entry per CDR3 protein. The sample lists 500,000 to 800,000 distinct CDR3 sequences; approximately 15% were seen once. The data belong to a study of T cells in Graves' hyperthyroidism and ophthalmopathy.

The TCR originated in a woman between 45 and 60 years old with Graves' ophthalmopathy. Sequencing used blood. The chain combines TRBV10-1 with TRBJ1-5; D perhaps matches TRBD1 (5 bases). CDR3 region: CASSEEAGFTGNQPQHF. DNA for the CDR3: TGCGCCAGCAGTGAGGAGGCAGGGTTTACGGGCAATCAGCCCCAGCATTTT.